This TCR beta chain was documented in a study of vaccination and CD4 T cells after COVID-19. Study at large: Overlapping spike peptides of SARS-CoV-2, HCoV-NL63, HCoV-OC43 and HCoV-229E were used, and cells were stimulated with them.

Documented treatment: roughly 10-day PBMC culture with coronavirus spike peptide pools or control peptides (ViraFEST assay). Two million PBMCs per well were cultured with 7.5 to 10 IU/ml IL-2 and 10 ug/ml peptide pools. The germline V gene encodes CDR1 DFQATT and CDR2 SNEGSKA (reference sequence). This CDR3 is built from 11 residues. V shed 3 bases and J shed 11 bases, with 13 bases lying between them. CD4+ T cells that had been cultured provided DNA sequenced with the Oncomine TCR Beta short-read assay. Genomic DNA was taken out of cultured CD4+ T cells by extraction. TCRdb redid the calling of the PCR reads with MiXCR, one entry per CDR3 protein. The data contain approximately 13,000 distinct CDR3 sequences, roughly 27% of them singletons. A word on this clonotype: Antigen specificity is unknown.

The receptor comes from a human donor who received a COVID-19 vaccine. Specimen: CD4+ T cells from blood, cultured in vitro, collected before SARS-CoV-2 vaccination. This sequence joins TRBV20-1 and TRBJ1-1; D is possibly TRBD1 (5 bases). The CDR3 here is CSASWGEEAFF. In nucleotides, the CDR3 is TGCAGTGCTAGCTGGGGGGAAGAGGCTTTCTTT.